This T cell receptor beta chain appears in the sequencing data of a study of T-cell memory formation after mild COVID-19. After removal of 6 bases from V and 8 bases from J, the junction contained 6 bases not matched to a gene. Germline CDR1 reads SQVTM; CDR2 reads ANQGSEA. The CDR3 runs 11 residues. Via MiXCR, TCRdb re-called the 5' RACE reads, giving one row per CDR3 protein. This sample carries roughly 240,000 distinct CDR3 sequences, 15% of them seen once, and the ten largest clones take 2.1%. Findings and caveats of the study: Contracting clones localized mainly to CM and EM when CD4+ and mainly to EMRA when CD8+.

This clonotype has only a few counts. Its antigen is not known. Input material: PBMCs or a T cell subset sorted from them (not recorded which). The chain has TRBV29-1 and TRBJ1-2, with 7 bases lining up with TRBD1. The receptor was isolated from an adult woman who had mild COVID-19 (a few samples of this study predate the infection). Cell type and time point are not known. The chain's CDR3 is CSVRDSGGYTF. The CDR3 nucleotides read TGCAGCGTGCGGGACAGCGGGGGCTACACCTTC.